The T cell receptor beta chain described here comes from a study of OX40 agonist ivuxolimab in advanced cancers. TCRdb keeps only in-frame clones here, not all; method: immunoSEQ multiplex PCR. The sample has approximately 68,000 clones; around 87% are singletons. A remark on this clone: No antigen is known for it.

Germline lookup yields CDR1 SGHVS and CDR2 FNYEAQ. The junction had 10 bases not matched to a gene; V was cut back by 5 bases and J by 0 bases. The CDR3 extends over 17 amino acids. Study findings and constraints: Which antigen the expanded peripheral T cells recognized is unknown.

The source material was CD4+ or CD8+ T cells sorted from blood, sampled in a trial of the OX40 agonist ivuxolimab. The chain couples TRBV7-6 to TRBJ2-1, with 7 bases matching TRBD2. This TCR derives from an adult with an advanced solid tumor such as melanoma, head and neck, liver or kidney cancer. CDR3 sequence (DNA): TGTGCCAGCAGCCCCCGGGCCGGGGGGAGCTCCTACAATGAGCAGTTCTTC. Translation: CASSPRAGGSSYNEQFF.